Below are 2 T cell receptor beta chains sequenced from a single sample in a study of T cells in Graves' hyperthyroidism and ophthalmopathy (dated by TCRdb to between 2019 and 2020). Receptor libraries were prepared by multiplex PCR. TCRdb names Illumina HiSeq 2000 as the instrument used. TCR beta CDR3 regions were amplified from RNA transcripts. The TCR CDR3 was subjected to a first round of RT-PCR using the HTBI primer set and the Qiagen OneStep RT-PCR kit. The public reads were reprocessed in TCRdb via fastp at Q25 and MiXCR, keeping in-frame beta chains. Identical CDR3 protein sequences are pooled into one entry, listed with their most common genes and DNA. A total of roughly 710,000 distinct CDR3 sequences appear in this sample, about 35% of them only once. The ten largest clonotypes hold more than 25% of the sample. The sample comprised blood. The receptors were sampled from a woman between 35 and 50 years old with Graves' hyperthyroidism.

This chain connects TRBV24-1 to TRBJ2-5; D not resolved. CDR3 length equals 15 residues. V lost 5 bases to trimming and J lost 5 bases, with 17 bases between them. Germline loops: CDR1 KGHDR, CDR2 SFDVKD. CDR3 bases: TGTGCCACCAGTGGCCCCGACGGATTTCAGGAGACCCAGTACTTC. Its translation is CATSGPDGFQETQYF.

This clonotype was observed many times. V and J are TRBV7-2 and TRBJ2-5; 9 positions match TRBD1. The V segment lost 4 bases and the J segment 2 bases; nucleotides outside the gene matches: 11. This CDR3 comprises 17 residues. Germline V lookup: CDR1 SGHTA, CDR2 FQGNSA. CDR3 region: CASSSTQGTGTQETQYF. The CDR3 nucleotides read TGTGCCAGCAGCTCCACACAAGGGACAGGGACTCAAGAGACCCAGTACTTC.